This T cell receptor beta chain comes out of a study of T-cell memory formation after mild COVID-19. CDR1 and CDR2 from the germline V gene are SGHTA and FQGNSA. The trim removed 1 base at V and 2 bases at J, leaving 14 bases unmatched. CDR3 size: 19 residues. Findings and limits, study-wide: Some responding clones appeared in pre-infection memory, suggesting cross-reactive memory joined. For second-wave clones that peaked at day 37, SARS-CoV-2 specificity went unverified.

A remark on this clonotype: Its antigen is unidentified.

MiXCR, run by TCRdb on the 5' RACE reads, gives a single entry per CDR3 protein. The data show some 600,000 distinct CDR3 sequences, around 15% seen once. The sequenced material came from PBMCs or a T cell subset sorted from them (not recorded which). The V gene is TRBV7-2, the J gene TRBJ2-5, with 9 nucleotides matching TRBD2. The clonotype was recovered from an adult woman who had mild COVID-19 (a few samples of this study predate the infection). Cell type and time point are not known. CDR3 sequence (DNA): TGTGCCAGCAGCTTAGTCTTAGCGGGGGATTTAGTTGGACAAGAGACCCAGTACTTC. It yields the protein CASSLVLAGDLVGQETQYF. Supplemented by reference TRBV7-2 and TRBJ2-5, the full variable domain reads GAGVSQSPSNKVTEKGKDVELRCDPISGHTALYWYRQSLGQGLEFLIYFQGNSAPDKSGLPSDRFSAERTGGSVSTLTIQRTQQEDSAVYLCASSLVLAGDLVGQETQYFGPGTRLLVL.